This entry lists 14 T cell receptor beta chains sequenced from one sample in a study of T cells in Graves' hyperthyroidism and ophthalmopathy. RNA transcripts were the template for amplifying TCR beta CDR3 regions. HTBI primers were used for first-round RT-PCR of the TCR CDR3. TCRdb passed the multiplex PCR reads through MiXCR, listing each CDR3 protein once. This sample has 450,000 to 700,000 distinct CDR3 sequences, with more than 45% found just once. The sequencing sample was made of peripheral blood or thyroid tissue (not recorded which). These receptors all come from a woman between 18 and 29 years old with Graves' hyperthyroidism.

This clonotype was recorded only once. This likely comes from a read error, as the CDR3 has no conserved phenylalanine or tryptophan at its end. The chain joins TRBV11-2 to TRBJ1-1, with D unclear. The CDR3 runs 13 residues. The germline V and J ends were trimmed by 2 bases and 1 base, with 5 bases remaining between them. Germline V CDR1 and CDR2: SGHAT, FQNNGV. The CDR3 protein is CASSLSSNTEAFL. The CDR3, as DNA: TGTGCCAGCAGCTTATCATCGAACACTGAAGCTTTCTTA.

J is TRBJ2-1 and V is TRBV5-1; D is possibly TRBD1 (5 bases). The CDR3 is 16 amino acids. Between the trimmed V and J ends, which lost 3 bases and 6 bases, there was a span of 19 bases. The germline V gene has CDR1 SGHRS and CDR2 YFSETQ. CDR3 in DNA: TGCGCCAGCAGCTCGATGGAAGGACAATATCGCAATGAGCAGTTCTTC. Encoded protein: CASSSMEGQYRNEQFF.

The V gene is TRBV29-1, the J gene TRBJ2-7; maybe TRBD2 (6 bases). Trimming pared 5 bases from V and 3 bases from J, leaving 20 bases between. The CDR3 runs to 15 residues. The V gene's germline CDR1 is SQVTM and CDR2 ANQGSEA. The CDR3 protein is CSVSGGGTASYEQYF. The DNA for the CDR3 is TGCAGCGTTAGTGGTGGCGGGACGGCTAGCTACGAGCAGTACTTC.

The V gene is TRBV7-2, the J gene TRBJ2-1, with a tentative D call TRBD1 (6 bases). Germline loops: CDR1 SGHTA, CDR2 FQGNSA. CDR3 length equals 17 residues. Trimming took 3 bases from V and 1 from J, leaving 16 bases between them. This chain's CDR3 is CASSFPPGTPSYNEQFF. The CDR3 nucleotides are TGTGCCAGCAGCTTTCCGCCCGGGACACCGTCCTACAATGAGCAGTTCTTC.

The sample holds many counts of this clonotype. The chain carries TRBV2 and TRBJ1-5; D is unclear. Trimming stripped 4 bases from V and 1 base from J, with 5 bases between. Germline V lookup: CDR1 SNHLY, CDR2 FYNNEI. This CDR3 region has 13 residues. CDR3 coding DNA: TGTGCCAGCAGTGCTGGGAGCAATCAGCCCCAGCATTTT. Translated, it gives CASSAGSNQPQHF. Together with reference TRBV2 and TRBJ1-5, the CDR3 gives the full variable domain: EPEVTQTPSHQVTQMGQEVILRCVPISNHLYFYWYRQILGQKVEFLVSFYNNEISEKSEIFDDQFSVERPDGSNFTLKIRSTKLEDSAMYFCASSAGSNQPQHFGDGTRLSIL.

For this clonotype: With a much larger clone just one base away, this may be a read error. This chain uses TRBV24-1 with TRBJ1-1, with D perhaps matching TRBD1 (5 bases). CDR3 length: 14 amino acids. V dropped 6 bases and J dropped 0 bases, with 10 bases sitting between them. Germline lookup yields CDR1 KGHDR and CDR2 SFDVKD. This CDR3 reads CATSYGTVNTEAFF. The DNA of the CDR3 is TGTGCCACCAGTTACGGGACGGTGAACACTGAAGCTTTCTTT.

This clonotype was recorded a few times. The rearrangement links TRBV20-1 to TRBJ1-1; D unclear. CDR1 is DFQATT, CDR2 SNEGSKA, per germline (reference sequence). The CDR3 consists of 14 residues. V lost 2 bases and J 14 bases, leaving 24 bases between the germline ends. Here the CDR3 DNA reads TGCAGTGCTAGAAGTCTAGCGGGTGACAATGAGCAGTTCTTT. Its translation is CSARSLAGDNEQFF.

This clonotype was counted at least ten times. The chain joins TRBV9 to TRBJ1-4; 8 positions agree with TRBD1. Germline lookup yields CDR1 SGDLS and CDR2 YYNGEE. After removal of 2 bases from V and 2 bases from J, the junction contained 11 bases not matched to a gene. This CDR3 is built from 18 residues. The CDR3 is CASSVGDRTYETNEKLFF. The CDR3, as DNA: TGTGCCAGCAGCGTGGGGGACAGGACGTACGAGACTAATGAAAAACTGTTTTTT.

In this sample, this clonotype turned up a few times. The chain links TRBV7-9 to TRBJ2-7, with 7 positions matching TRBD2. This CDR3 has 13 amino acids. Germline V CDR1 and CDR2: SEHNR, FQNEAQ (reference sequence). With 3 bases clipped from V and 7 bases from J, the junction kept 6 bases outside the gene matches. The CDR3 nucleotides read TGTGCCAGCAGCTTCGGGGGGATCAATGAGCAGTACTTC. Translation gives CASSFGGINEQYF.

V gene TRBV7-9 combines with J gene TRBJ1-2, with D uncertain. Germline assignment: CDR1 SEHNR and CDR2 FQNEAQ (reference sequence). Trimming removed 3 bases at V and 5 bases at J, with 13 bases between. There are 14 residues in the CDR3. CDR3 DNA sequence: TGTGCCAGCAGCTTGGGCGACCGGGGATATGGCTACACCTTC. This sequence encodes CASSLGDRGYGYTF.

This clonotype was counted a few times. The chain links TRBV27 to TRBJ1-5, with TRBD1 identical over 10 bases. Germline V gene data show CDR1 as MNHEY and CDR2 as SMNVEV (reference sequence). The CDR3 loop spans 16 amino acids. The junction had 7 bases not matched to a gene; V was cut back by 5 bases and J by 3 bases. The DNA of the CDR3 is TGTGCCAGCAGTCCCGGGACAGGGGCTTTCAATCAGCCCCAGCATTTT. Protein: CASSPGTGAFNQPQHF.

The V gene is TRBV24-1, the J gene TRBJ2-3, with D possibly being TRBD1 (6 bases). V was trimmed by 2 bases and J by 2 bases, leaving 16 bases between them. The germline gives CDR1 KGHDR, CDR2 SFDVKD. There are 17 residues in the CDR3. The CDR3 reads CATSDYRPDSHTDTQYF. Written as DNA, the CDR3 is TGTGCCACCAGTGATTATCGCCCGGACAGTCACACAGATACGCAGTATTTT.

This chain joins TRBV7-2 and TRBJ2-1; D is undetermined. The CDR3 extends over 15 amino acids. The V gene's germline CDR1 is SGHTA and CDR2 FQGNSA. V was trimmed by 0 bases and J by 7 bases, leaving 13 bases between them. The CDR3 protein is CASSLAVFVRNEQFF. The DNA for the CDR3 is TGTGCCAGCAGCTTAGCGGTTTTCGTTAGGAATGAGCAGTTCTTC. Supplemented by reference TRBV7-2 and TRBJ2-1, the full variable domain reads GAGVSQSPSNKVTEKGKDVELRCDPISGHTALYWYRQSLGQGLEFLIYFQGNSAPDKSGLPSDRFSAERTGGSVSTLTIQRTQQEDSAVYLCASSLAVFVRNEQFFGPGTRLTVL.

This clonotype occurred many times. The rearrangement joins TRBV13 to TRBJ1-2; D is unresolved. Germline V gives CDR1 PRHDT, CDR2 FYEKMQ (reference sequence). The CDR3 runs to 13 residues. V lost 4 bases, J lost 4 bases, and 10 bases lay in between. The CDR3 nucleotides are TGTGCCAGCAGCTCTGGGAGTGCCTATGGCTACACCTTC. Its protein product is CASSSGSAYGYTF.